This T cell receptor beta chain was obtained from a study of cytomegalovirus exposure and HLA in healthy donors. The CDR3 extends over 14 amino acids. Germline V lookup: CDR1 SGHRS, CDR2 YFSETQ. The J segment lost 5 bases and the V segment lost 0 bases, leaving 4 bases of the junction unmatched. 60 Vbeta and 13 Jbeta primers were used in PCR. In the original analysis: Counted up in a later analysis, unique TCR beta chains came to approximately 83 million, with around 10 million shared. The data were produced by immunoSEQ multiplex PCR, yet TCRdb's version contains in-frame clones alone and is incomplete. V and J calls and clone size come straight from that table; D and trimming were deduced from the DNA. Among more than 150,000 clones, over 80% were seen once, and the ten largest hold approximately 1.5%. General observations from the study: It was assumed in the presence/absence analyses that sequencing depth was roughly uniform across donors. A later analysis linked a missense DCLRE1C variant to TCR beta V- and J-gene trimming.

Only a few counts were recorded for this clone. Its antigen is not known. This sequence was found in a man between 35 and 55 years old in good health and CMV-seronegative. The sample taken for sequencing was PBMCs. This sequence joins TRBV5-1 and TRBJ1-1; TRBD1 matches at 7 bases. CDR3 in DNA: TGCGCCAGCAGCTTGGAACAGGGGAGGACTGAAGCTTTCTTT. This sequence encodes CASSLEQGRTEAFF.